This T cell receptor (beta chain) was recorded in a study of T cell responses to AZD1222 COVID-19 vaccine. In regard to this clone: Its antigen is still unknown.

Study conclusions and caveats: Vaccine-related CD4 TCRs covered spike, predominating at 160-218 and 743-854.

This CDR3 is 13 amino acids long. Between the trimmed V and J ends, which lost 6 bases and 0 bases, there was a span of 7 bases. Looked up from germline, CDR1 is LNHDA and CDR2 is SQIVND (reference sequence). The data were produced by immunoSEQ multiplex PCR, yet TCRdb's version contains in-frame clones alone and is incomplete. Seen here are some 110,000 clones, approximately 87% observed once, and the top ten hold roughly 5.1%. V and J are TRBV19 and TRBJ2-3; D remains ambiguous. This specimen consisted of peripheral blood, obtained on day 0 of AZD1222 vaccination. The receptor comes from an adult in good health. The CDR3 sequence is CASRKGSTDTQYF. CDR3 in DNA: TGTGCCAGTAGGAAGGGTAGCACAGATACGCAGTATTTT.